This T cell receptor beta chain came from a study of shared clonotypes between healthy human individuals. The study drew its donors from healthy HIV-negative adults without recent acute infections or vaccinations. V shed 4 bases and J 0 bases; nucleotides not matched to a gene: 11. The CDR3 has 17 residues. CDR1 and CDR2 (germline): KGHSH, LQKENI. The protocol was immunoSEQ multiplex PCR, while the TCRdb copy is restricted to in-frame clones and leaves out a portion. The sample holds around 99,000 clones, 68% seen once. This clonotype originated in a man younger than 40 in good health. The genes are TRBV18 and TRBJ1-2, with TRBD1 identical over 7 bases. The material sequenced was memory CD8+ T cells sorted from blood. Subset meaning: CD45RO+ cells pooled with CCR7-negative TemRA cells. The CDR3: CASSHPGQQGSNYGYTF. The CDR3 DNA reads TGTGCCAGCTCACACCCGGGACAGCAGGGATCTAACTATGGCTACACCTTC.